This TCR beta chain is from a study of T-cell reconstitution after alpha-beta-depleted transplantation in children. Study-wide results and limits: Several hundred graft clones that had expanded were reportedly the source of alpha-beta T cells about two months after transplant. By one year post-transplant, T-cell counts and diversity largely arose from T cells that were newly produced. Where some patients showed high TCRbeta diversity at day 60, it came from recipient T cells and thymic progenitors that had survived.

The TCRbeta library was prepared with unique molecular identifiers. TCRdb reanalysed the PCR reads using MiXCR and keeps one entry per CDR3 protein. The sample contains approximately 500,000 distinct CDR3 sequences, 10% of which appear only once. CDR1 and CDR2 from the germline V gene are SEHNR and FQNEAQ (reference sequence). With 5 bases removed from V and 4 bases from J, the gap between germline ends came to 9 bases. The CDR3 has 13 residues. This clonotype was seen ten or more times. Its antigen is undetermined. V is TRBV7-9 and J is TRBJ2-1; no definite D call. The clonotype originates from a child aged 2-15 years with inherited bone marrow failure, due to receive a stem cell transplant. The sample was PBMCs, taken before TCRalphabeta/CD19-depleted stem cell transplant. Here the CDR3 reads CASSPAGYNEQFF. CDR3 bases: TGTGCCAGCAGCCCAGCTGGTTACAATGAGCAGTTCTTC.